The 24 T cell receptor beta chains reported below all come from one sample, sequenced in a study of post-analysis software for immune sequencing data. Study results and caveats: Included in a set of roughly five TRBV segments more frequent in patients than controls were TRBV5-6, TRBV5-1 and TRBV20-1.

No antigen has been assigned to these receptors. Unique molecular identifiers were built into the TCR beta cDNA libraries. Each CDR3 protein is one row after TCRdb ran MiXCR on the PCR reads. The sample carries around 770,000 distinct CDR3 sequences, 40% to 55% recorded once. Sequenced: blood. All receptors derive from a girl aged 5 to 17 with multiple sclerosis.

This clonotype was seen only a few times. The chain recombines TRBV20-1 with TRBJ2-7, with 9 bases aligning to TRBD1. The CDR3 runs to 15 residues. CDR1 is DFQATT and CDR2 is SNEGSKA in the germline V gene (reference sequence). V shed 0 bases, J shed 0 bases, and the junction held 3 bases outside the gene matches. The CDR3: CSAREGTGNSYEQYF. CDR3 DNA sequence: TGCAGTGCTAGAGAGGGGACAGGGAACTCCTACGAGCAGTACTTC.

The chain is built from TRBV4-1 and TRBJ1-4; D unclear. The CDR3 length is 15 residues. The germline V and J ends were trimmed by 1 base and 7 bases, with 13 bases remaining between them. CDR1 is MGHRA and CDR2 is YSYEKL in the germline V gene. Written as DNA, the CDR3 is TGCGCCAGCAGCCAAGTAGGGCTAAAGGGTGAAAAACTGTTTTTT. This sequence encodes CASSQVGLKGEKLFF.

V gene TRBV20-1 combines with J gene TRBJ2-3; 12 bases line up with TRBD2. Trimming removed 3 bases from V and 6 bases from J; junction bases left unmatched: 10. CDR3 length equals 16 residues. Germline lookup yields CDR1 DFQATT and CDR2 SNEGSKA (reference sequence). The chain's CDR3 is CSASLSTSGSSDTQYF. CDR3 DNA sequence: TGCAGTGCTAGCCTCTCGACTAGCGGGAGTAGTGATACGCAGTATTTT.

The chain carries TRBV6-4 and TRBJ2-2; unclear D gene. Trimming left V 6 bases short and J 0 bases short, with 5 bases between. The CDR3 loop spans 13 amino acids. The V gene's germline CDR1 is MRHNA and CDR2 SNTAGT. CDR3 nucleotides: TGTGCCAGCAGCGCTACGAACACCGGGGAGCTGTTTTTT. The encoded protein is CASSATNTGELFF.

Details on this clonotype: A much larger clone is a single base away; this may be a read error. The CDR3 spells CASSPGGLPKTRYF. For the CDR3, the DNA is TGTGCCAGCAGCCCGGGAGGGCTCCCGAAGACCCGGTACTTC. The chain employs TRBV7-9 and TRBJ2-5; 8 bases agree with TRBD2. The CDR3 covers 14 residues. Germline lookup yields CDR1 SEHNR and CDR2 FQNEAQ (reference sequence).

CDR3: CASSNQDFGTDTQYF. The CDR3 nucleotides read TGTGCCAGCAGTAACCAAGACTTTGGCACAGATACGCAGTATTTT. The genes are TRBV6-6 and TRBJ2-3, with D hard to call. Germline V gene sequence: CDR1 MNHNY, CDR2 SVGAGI (reference sequence). V lost 5 bases to trimming and J lost 1 base, with 13 bases between them. The CDR3 consists of 15 residues.

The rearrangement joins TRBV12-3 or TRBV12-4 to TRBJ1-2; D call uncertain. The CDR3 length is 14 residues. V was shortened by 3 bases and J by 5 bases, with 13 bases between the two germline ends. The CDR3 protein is CASSLTSQLYGYTF. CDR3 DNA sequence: TGTGCCAGCAGTTTGACCTCCCAGCTATATGGCTACACCTTC.

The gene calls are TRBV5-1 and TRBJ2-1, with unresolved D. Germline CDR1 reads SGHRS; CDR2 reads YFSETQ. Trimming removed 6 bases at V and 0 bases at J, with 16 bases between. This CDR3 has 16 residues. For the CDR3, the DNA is TGCGCCAGCAACGATCCACAGTGGAGCTCCTACAATGAGCAGTTCTTC. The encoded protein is CASNDPQWSSYNEQFF.

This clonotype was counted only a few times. The CDR3: CASSLVDLADNEQFF. In DNA, the CDR3 is TGCGCCAGCAGCTTGGTTGACCTAGCGGACAATGAGCAGTTCTTC. This sequence joins TRBV5-1 and TRBJ2-1; 7 nucleotides agree with TRBD2. Looked up from germline, CDR1 is SGHRS and CDR2 is YFSETQ. The CDR3 totals 15 residues. V gave up 0 bases and J gave up 5 bases; unmatched junction bases: 5.

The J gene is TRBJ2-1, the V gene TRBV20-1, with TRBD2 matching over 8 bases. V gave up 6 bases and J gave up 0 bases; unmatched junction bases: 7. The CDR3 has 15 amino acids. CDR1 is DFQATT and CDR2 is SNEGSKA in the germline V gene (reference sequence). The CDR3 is CSARVSGSSYNEQFF. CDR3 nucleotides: TGCAGTGCCCGGGTGAGCGGGAGCTCCTACAATGAGCAGTTCTTC.

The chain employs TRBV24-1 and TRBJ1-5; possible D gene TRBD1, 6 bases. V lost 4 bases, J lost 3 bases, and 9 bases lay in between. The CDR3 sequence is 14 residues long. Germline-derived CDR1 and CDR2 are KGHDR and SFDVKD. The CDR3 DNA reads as TGTGCCACCAGTGAAGGGGGAAACAATCAGCCCCAGCATTTT. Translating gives CATSEGGNNQPQHF.

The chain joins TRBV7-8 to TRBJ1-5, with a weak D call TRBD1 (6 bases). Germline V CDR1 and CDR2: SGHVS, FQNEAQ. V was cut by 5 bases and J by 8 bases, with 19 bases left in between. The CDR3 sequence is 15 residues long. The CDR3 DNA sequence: TGTGCCAGCAGCCCGACCGGGACAAGGGAGGAGCCCCAGCATTTT. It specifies CASSPTGTREEPQHF.

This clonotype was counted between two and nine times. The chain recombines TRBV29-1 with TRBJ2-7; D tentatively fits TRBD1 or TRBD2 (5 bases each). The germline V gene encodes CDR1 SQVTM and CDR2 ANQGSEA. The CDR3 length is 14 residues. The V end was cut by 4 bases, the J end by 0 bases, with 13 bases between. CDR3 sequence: CSVGSGTDSYEQYF. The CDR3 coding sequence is TGCAGCGTTGGTTCCGGGACGGACTCCTACGAGCAGTACTTC.

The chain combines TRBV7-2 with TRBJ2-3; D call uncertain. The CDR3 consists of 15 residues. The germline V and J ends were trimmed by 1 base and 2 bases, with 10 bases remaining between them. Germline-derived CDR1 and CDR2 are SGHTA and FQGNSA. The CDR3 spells CASSLVLRSTDTQYF. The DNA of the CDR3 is TGTGCCAGCAGCTTAGTGCTTAGGTCCACAGATACGCAGTATTTT.

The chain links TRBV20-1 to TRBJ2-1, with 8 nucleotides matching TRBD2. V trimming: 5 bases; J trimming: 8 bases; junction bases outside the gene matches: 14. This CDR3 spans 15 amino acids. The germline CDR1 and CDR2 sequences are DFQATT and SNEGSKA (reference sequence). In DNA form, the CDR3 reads TGCAGTGCTCCCCAGGGTCTAGCGGGTAGCGATGAGCAGTTCTTC. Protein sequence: CSAPQGLAGSDEQFF.

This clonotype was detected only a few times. The CDR3 DNA reads TGTGCCAGCAGTTCTACACGTCTTGGGGGAGATACGCAGTATTTT. Translation gives CASSSTRLGGDTQYF. The chain couples TRBV13 to TRBJ2-3; tentatively, D is TRBD1 or TRBD2 (5 bases each). The CDR3 totals 15 residues. Per the germline V gene, CDR1 is PRHDT and CDR2 is FYEKMQ (reference sequence). V shed 6 bases and J shed 5 bases, with 18 bases lying between them.

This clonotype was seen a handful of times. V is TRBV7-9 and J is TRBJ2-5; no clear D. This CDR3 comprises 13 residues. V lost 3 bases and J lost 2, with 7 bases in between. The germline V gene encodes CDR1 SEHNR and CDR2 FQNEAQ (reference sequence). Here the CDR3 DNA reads TGTGCCAGCAGCTTGCAGAGTCAAGAGACCCAGTACTTC. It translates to CASSLQSQETQYF.

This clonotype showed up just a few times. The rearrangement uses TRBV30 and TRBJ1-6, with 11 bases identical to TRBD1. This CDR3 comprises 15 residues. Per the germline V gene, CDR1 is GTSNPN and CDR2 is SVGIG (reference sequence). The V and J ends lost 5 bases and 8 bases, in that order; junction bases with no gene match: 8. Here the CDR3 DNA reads TGTGCCTGGGGGACAGGGGGGCTTTCCCATTCACCCCTCCACTTT. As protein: CAWGTGGLSHSPLHF.

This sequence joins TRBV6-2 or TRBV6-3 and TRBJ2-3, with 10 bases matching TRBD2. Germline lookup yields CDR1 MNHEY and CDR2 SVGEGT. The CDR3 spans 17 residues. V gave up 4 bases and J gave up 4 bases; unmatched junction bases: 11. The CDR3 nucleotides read TGTGCCAGCAGTTCTCCGATACTAGCGGGATGGGCAGATACGCAGTATTTT. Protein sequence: CASSSPILAGWADTQYF.

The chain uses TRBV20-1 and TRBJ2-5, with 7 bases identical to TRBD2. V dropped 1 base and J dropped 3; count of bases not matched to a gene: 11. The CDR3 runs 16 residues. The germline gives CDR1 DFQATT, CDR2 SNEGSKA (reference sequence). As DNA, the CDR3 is TGCAGTGCTAGAGCACTGGCGCTAGCGGAAGAAGAGACCCAGTACTTC. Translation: CSARALALAEEETQYF.

This chain's CDR3 is CAISGTSGDSNNEQFF. CDR3 in DNA: TGTGCCATCAGTGGGACTAGCGGGGATTCCAACAATGAGCAGTTCTTC. The chain joins TRBV10-3 to TRBJ2-1, with 12 bases fitting TRBD2. The length of the CDR3 is 16 residues. The V gene end was trimmed by 4 bases and the J gene end by 5 bases; junction bases not matched to a gene: 6. The germline V gene has CDR1 ENHRY and CDR2 SYGVKD.

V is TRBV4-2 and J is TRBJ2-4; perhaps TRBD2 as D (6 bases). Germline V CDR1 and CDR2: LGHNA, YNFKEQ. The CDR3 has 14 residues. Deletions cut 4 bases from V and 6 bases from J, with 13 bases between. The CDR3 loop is CASSPRVGGNIQYF. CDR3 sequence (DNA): TGTGCCAGCAGCCCCAGGGTGGGGGGAAACATTCAGTACTTC.

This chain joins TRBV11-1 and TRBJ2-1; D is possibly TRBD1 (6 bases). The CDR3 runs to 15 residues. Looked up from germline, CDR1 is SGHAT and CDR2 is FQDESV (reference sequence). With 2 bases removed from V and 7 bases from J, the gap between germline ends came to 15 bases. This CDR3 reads CASSLRNTGLNEQFF. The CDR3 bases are TGTGCCAGCAGCTTAAGAAATACAGGGTTGAATGAGCAGTTCTTC.

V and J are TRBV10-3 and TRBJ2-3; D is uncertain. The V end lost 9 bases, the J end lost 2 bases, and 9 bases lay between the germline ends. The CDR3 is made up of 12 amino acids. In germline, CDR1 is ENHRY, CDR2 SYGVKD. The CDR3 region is CAILSATDTQYF. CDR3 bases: TGTGCCATTCTTTCGGCCACAGATACGCAGTATTTT.